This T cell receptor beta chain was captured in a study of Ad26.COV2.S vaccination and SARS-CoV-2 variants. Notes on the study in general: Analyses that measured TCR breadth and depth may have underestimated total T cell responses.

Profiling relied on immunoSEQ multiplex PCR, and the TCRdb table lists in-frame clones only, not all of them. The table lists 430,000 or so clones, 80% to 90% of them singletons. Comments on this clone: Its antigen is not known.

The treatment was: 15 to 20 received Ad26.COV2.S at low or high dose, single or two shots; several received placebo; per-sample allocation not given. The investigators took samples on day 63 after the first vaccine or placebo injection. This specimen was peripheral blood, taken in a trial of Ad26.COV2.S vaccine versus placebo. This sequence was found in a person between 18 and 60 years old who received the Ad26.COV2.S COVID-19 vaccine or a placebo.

The CDR3 loop is CASSGASTGSEQFF. The CDR3 DNA reads TGTGCCAGCAGTGGAGCCTCGACAGGGTCTGAGCAGTTCTTC. The genes are TRBV6-1 and TRBJ2-1, with 7 bases lining up with TRBD1. CDR3 length: 14 amino acids. Trimming cost V 4 bases and J 9 bases; bases outside gene matches: 9. The germline CDR1 and CDR2 sequences are MNHNS and SASEGT.